The TCR beta chain described here comes from a study of cytomegalovirus exposure and HLA in healthy donors. Study-wide background: T cells numbering about 179 million yielded some 100 million unique TCR beta sequences in an earlier analysis.

The PCR was carried out with 60 Vbeta primers and 13 Jbeta primers. Sequencing was performed with immunoSEQ multiplex PCR; in TCRdb, only in-frame clones are kept and a portion is missing. Of about 140,000 clones detected, 73% appear once; the ten largest clones hold roughly 1.3%. The germline V gene encodes CDR1 SEHNR and CDR2 FQNEAQ (reference sequence). V was clipped by 4 bases and J by 8 bases, with 11 bases between them. The CDR3 contains 12 residues. This chain connects TRBV7-9 to TRBJ1-2, with D possibly TRBD1 on 5 matching bases. Material for sequencing was PBMCs. This sequence was found in a middle-aged woman in good health and CMV-seronegative. Here the CDR3 reads CASSSDRSGYTF. The CDR3 DNA reads as TGTGCCAGCAGCTCCGACAGATCAGGCTACACCTTC.